One and the same sample provided the 15 T cell receptor beta chains below, sequenced in a study of blood T cell repertoires in COVID-19. The table came from immunoSEQ multiplex PCR; TCRdb's copy has only in-frame clones and leaves some out. The sample gives around 95,000 clones, over 75% of which show up once; about 5.5% is in the top ten. Material for sequencing was peripheral blood. The receptors stem from a man aged 45-65 years with acute or convalescent COVID-19.

The V gene is TRBV16, the J gene TRBJ2-3, with D possibly matching TRBD2 (5 bases). CDR1 and CDR2 (germline): KGHSY, FQNENV. The CDR3 is 15 amino acids. V lost 0 bases and J lost 0, with 7 bases in between. The chain's CDR3 is CASSQSWTSTDTQYF. The CDR3 DNA follows: TGTGCCAGCAGCCAATCGTGGACTAGCACAGATACGCAGTATTTT.

The chain combines TRBV19 with TRBJ1-1, with 8 nucleotides matching TRBD1. Trimming took 3 bases from V and 6 from J; bases not matched to a gene: 3. The germline CDR1 and CDR2 sequences are LNHDA and SQIVND (reference sequence). The CDR3 runs 13 residues. This CDR3 reads CASSIGRGPEAFF. The DNA of the CDR3 is TGTGCCAGTAGTATCGGCAGGGGGCCTGAAGCTTTCTTT.

This clone was counted a single time. The chain couples TRBV11-3 to TRBJ2-4; possible D gene TRBD1, 6 bases. The V gene's germline CDR1 is SGHNT and CDR2 YENEEA. The CDR3 extends over 18 amino acids. The V end was cut by 5 bases, the J end by 0 bases, with 20 bases between. This CDR3 is CASSSYRVLQPAKNIQYF. DNA for the CDR3: TGTGCCAGCAGCAGCTACAGGGTTCTCCAACCAGCCAAAAACATTCAGTACTTC.

CDR3 sequence reads: CASSPHPSGVYNEQFF. DNA of the CDR3: TGTGCCAGCAGCCCTCACCCCTCCGGGGTATACAATGAGCAGTTCTTC. This chain joins TRBV3-1 (or the pseudogene TRBV3-2) and TRBJ2-1, with a possible D match to TRBD2 (5 bases). The germline V gene has CDR1 LGHDT and CDR2 YNNKEL (reference sequence). The germline V and J ends were trimmed by 4 bases and 4 bases, with 17 bases remaining between them. The CDR3 contains 16 residues.

As DNA, the CDR3 is TGTGCCAGCAGCCCCTCAGGGTCAACTAATGAAAAACTGTTTTTT. Translation: CASSPSGSTNEKLFF. The V call is TRBV3-1 (or the pseudogene TRBV3-2), the J call TRBJ1-4, with D perhaps matching TRBD1 (5 bases). Germline CDR1 and CDR2: LGHDT and YNNKEL (reference sequence). This CDR3 comprises 15 residues. The V gene lost 4 bases and the J gene lost 0 bases, with 9 bases spanning the gap.

The chain couples TRBV4-1 to TRBJ1-2; D is perhaps TRBD1 (6 bases). The germline CDR1 and CDR2 sequences are MGHRA and YSYEKL. This CDR3 has 14 amino acids. V gave up 2 bases and J gave up 4 bases, with 11 bases separating them. CDR3 amino acids: CASSQLVGAYGYTF. Written as DNA, the CDR3 is TGCGCCAGCAGCCAACTGGTGGGGGCCTATGGCTACACCTTC.

The rearrangement links TRBV10-3 to TRBJ1-5, with TRBD1 matching over 7 bases. J lost 7 bases, V lost 6 bases, and 6 bases had no gene match. This CDR3 is 13 amino acids long. The germline gives CDR1 ENHRY, CDR2 SYGVKD. The CDR3 reads CAIRGTGDQPQHF. Written as DNA, the CDR3 is TGTGCCATCAGAGGAACAGGGGACCAGCCCCAGCATTTT.

This clone was seen a single time. This chain joins TRBV7-9 and TRBJ2-1, with TRBD2 identical over 9 bases. There are 15 residues in the CDR3. Germline lookup yields CDR1 SEHNR and CDR2 FQNEAQ (reference sequence). V shed 2 bases and J 4 bases; nucleotides not matched to a gene: 3. The CDR3 sequence is CASSLSLAGYNEQFF. For the CDR3, the DNA is TGTGCCAGCAGCTTAAGTCTAGCGGGATACAATGAGCAGTTCTTC.

The gene calls are TRBV2 and TRBJ2-1; TRBD1 aligns across 8 bases. Germline CDR1 and CDR2: SNHLY and FYNNEI. J lost 0 bases, V lost 4 bases, and 2 bases had no gene match. The CDR3 contains 15 residues. CDR3 sequence: CASSGTGSSYNEQFF. The CDR3, as DNA: TGTGCCAGCAGTGGGACAGGGAGCTCCTACAATGAGCAGTTCTTC. Supplemented by reference TRBV2 and TRBJ2-1, the full variable domain reads EPEVTQTPSHQVTQMGQEVILRCVPISNHLYFYWYRQILGQKVEFLVSFYNNEISEKSEIFDDQFSVERPDGSNFTLKIRSTKLEDSAMYFCASSGTGSSYNEQFFGPGTRLTVL.

The chain employs TRBV11-2 and TRBJ2-7; 9 bases are a match to TRBD2. Germline-derived CDR1 and CDR2 are SGHAT and FQNNGV. J gave up 2 bases and V 2 bases, and 4 bases lay outside the gene matches. This CDR3 is 15 amino acids long. The CDR3 DNA reads as TGTGCCAGCAGCTTATTCCGGACTAGCGCCTACGAGCAGTACTTC. Its protein is CASSLFRTSAYEQYF. The whole variable domain, remainder taken from reference TRBV11-2 and TRBJ2-7, is EAGVAQSPRYKIIEKRQSVAFWCNPISGHATLYWYQQILGQGPKLLIQFQNNGVVDDSQLPKDRFSAERLKGVDSTLKIQPAKLEDSAVYLCASSLFRTSAYEQYFGPGTRLTVT.

The chain joins TRBV19 to TRBJ1-1, with 8 bases aligning to TRBD1. The germline V gene has CDR1 LNHDA and CDR2 SQIVND (reference sequence). This CDR3 contains 15 residues. J lost 3 bases, V lost 3 bases, and 6 bases had no gene match. This CDR3 reads CASSISPGGYTEAFF. CDR3 coding DNA: TGTGCCAGTAGTATTTCCCCAGGGGGCTACACTGAAGCTTTCTTT.

V is TRBV6-5 and J is TRBJ2-6; no clear D gene. Trimming shortened V by 1 base and J by 0 bases, and 7 bases separated the two germline ends. The CDR3 spans 16 residues. Germline loops: CDR1 MNHEY, CDR2 SVGAGI. CDR3 sequence reads: CASSYYPNSGANVLTF. CDR3 nucleotides: TGTGCCAGCAGTTACTACCCTAACTCTGGGGCCAACGTCCTGACTTTC.

The chain combines TRBV30 with TRBJ1-2; no clear D. The germline V gene has CDR1 GTSNPN and CDR2 SVGIG (reference sequence). CDR3 length: 14 amino acids. Trimming took 4 bases from V and 4 from J, leaving 16 bases between them. CDR3 bases: TGTGCCTGGATCCAGGTCTACCCCGGCTATGGCTACACCTTC. Encoded protein: CAWIQVYPGYGYTF.

The gene calls are TRBV7-6 and TRBJ1-4; 8 bases map to TRBD1. This CDR3 is 15 amino acids long. J lost 8 bases, V lost 2 bases, and 7 bases had no gene match. The germline gives CDR1 SGHVS, CDR2 FNYEAQ. The CDR3 sequence: CASSLRQGPLEKLFF. The DNA of the CDR3 is TGTGCCAGCAGCTTACGACAGGGGCCCTTAGAAAAACTGTTTTTT.

This clone was detected only a few times. The chain combines TRBV30 with TRBJ1-1; unclear D gene. V lost 0 bases, J lost 4 bases, and 12 bases lay in between. CDR3 size: 14 residues. The germline V gene encodes CDR1 GTSNPN and CDR2 SVGIG (reference sequence). The DNA for the CDR3 is TGTGCCTGGAGTGTCCTAGCGGGAAGCACTGAAGCTTTCTTT. This sequence encodes CAWSVLAGSTEAFF.